This T cell receptor beta chain is from a study of Ad26.COV2.S vaccination and SARS-CoV-2 variants. Study in general: Donor was in the COV1001 Ad26.COV2.S trial arm. Once or twice, 56 days apart, Ad26.COV2.S was delivered intramuscularly. The study, taken as a whole, reports: Breadth and depth estimates from TCRs may understate total T cell responses. Placebo and vaccine recipients had non-spike TCR breadth that was similar.

Notes on this clone: Its antigen is not identified.

This CDR3 comprises 13 residues. Trimming took 4 bases from V and 1 from J, leaving 9 bases between them. CDR1 is SGHNT and CDR2 is YYREEE in the germline V gene (reference sequence). Treatment indicated: over 15 received Ad26.COV2.S at low or high dose, single or two shots; about 5 received placebo; per-sample allocation not given. Vaccine and placebo recipients were sampled on day 63 after the first injection. Produced via immunoSEQ multiplex PCR; TCRdb's table is partial and in-frame only. The sample carries some 340,000 clones, 85% to 90% recorded once. This receptor was taken from a person aged 18-60 years who received the Ad26.COV2.S COVID-19 vaccine or a placebo. The material was peripheral blood, obtained in a trial of Ad26.COV2.S vaccine versus placebo. The chain employs TRBV5-4 and TRBJ2-7; D is uncertain. This chain's CDR3 is CASSQAPSYEQYF. The CDR3 bases are TGTGCCAGCAGCCAAGCCCCATCCTACGAGCAGTACTTC.